A selection of T cell receptor beta chains follows, all from one sample in a study of blood T cell repertoires in COVID-19. The data were produced by immunoSEQ multiplex PCR, yet TCRdb's version contains in-frame clones alone and is incomplete. In the table there are almost 200,000 clones, roughly nine tenths of which are singletons. The sequenced sample was peripheral blood. These receptors were collected from a woman in her seventies with acute or convalescent COVID-19. CDR3s include the opening cysteine and the closing phenylalanine or tryptophan. A D gene is named only where the DNA matches it firmly. Expanded clones are given a class, and other clones once, few, many or no size at all.

V	size	D	J	CDR3	DNA
TRBV5-1	NA	TRBD1	TRBJ2-6	CASSFGDRGFSGANVLTF	TGCGCCAGCAGCTTCGGGGACAGGGGGTTCTCTGGGGCCAACGTCCTGACTTTC
TRBV7-8	NA	NA	TRBJ1-2	CASSKQDRSYGYTF	TGTGCCAGCAGCAAGCAAGACAGGTCCTATGGCTACACCTTC
TRBV5-4	NA	NA	TRBJ2-7	CASSYLAAPSYEQYF	TGTGCCAGCAGCTACTTAGCGGCCCCCTCCTACGAGCAGTACTTC
TRBV6-6	NA	NA	TRBJ1-2	CASSYTGTSGYTF	TGTGCCAGCAGTTACACAGGAACGTCTGGCTACACCTTC
TRBV19	NA	TRBD1	TRBJ1-5	CASSLRDRVGGQPQHF	TGTGCCAGTAGTTTGAGAGACAGGGTTGGCGGTCAGCCCCAGCATTTT
TRBV28	NA	TRBD1	TRBJ2-7	CASSRVAGGVHEQYF	TGTGCCAGCAGTAGGGTGGCAGGGGGCGTCCACGAGCAGTACTTC
TRBV5-1	NA	NA	TRBJ2-1	CASRRQGISDEQFF	TGCGCCAGCAGGCGGCAGGGTATATCCGATGAGCAGTTCTTC
TRBV5-6	NA	NA	TRBJ1-3	CASSPIGGSGNTIYF	TGTGCCAGCAGCCCCATCGGGGGCTCTGGAAACACCATATATTTT
TRBV7-6	NA	NA	TRBJ1-1	CASSLGPAGMGTEAFF	TGTGCCAGCAGCTTAGGGCCCGCCGGGATGGGTACTGAAGCTTTCTTT
TRBV6-6	NA	NA	TRBJ1-2	CASSYEGGSYGYTF	TGTGCCAGCAGTTACGAGGGAGGCAGCTATGGCTACACCTTC
TRBV27	NA	NA	TRBJ1-1	CASSLQENTEAFF	TGTGCCAGCAGCTTACAGGAGAACACTGAAGCTTTCTTT
TRBV6-6	NA	NA	TRBJ2-3	CASSASGGWRDTQYF	TGTGCCAGCAGTGCGAGCGGCGGTTGGAGAGATACGCAGTATTTT
TRBV19	NA	NA	TRBJ1-1	CASSITGNTEAFF	TGTGCCAGTAGTATTACAGGGAACACTGAAGCTTTCTTT
TRBV29-1	NA	NA	TRBJ2-1	CSVDRLVSYNEQFF	TGCAGCGTTGACCGACTAGTCTCCTACAATGAGCAGTTCTTC
TRBV5-1	NA	TRBD1	TRBJ2-4	CASSSTGQALAKNIQYF	TGCGCCAGCAGCTCCACTGGACAGGCCTTAGCCAAAAACATTCAGTACTTC
TRBV28	NA	NA	TRBJ1-5	CASSSGGQPQHF	TGTGCCAGCAGTTCGGGGGGCCAGCCCCAGCATTTT
TRBV7-8	NA	NA	TRBJ2-7	CASSFPGLPLIEQYF	TGTGCCAGCAGCTTTCCGGGACTGCCGTTGATCGAGCAGTACTTC
TRBV7-9	once	NA	TRBJ1-1	CASSLSGGNAEAFF	TGTGCCAGCAGCCTCTCAGGCGGGAACGCTGAAGCTTTCTTT
TRBV2	NA	TRBD1	TRBJ2-1	CASLGGQVYNEQFF	TGTGCCAGCCTAGGGGGCCAGGTTTACAATGAGCAGTTCTTC
TRBV11-2	NA	TRBD2	TRBJ2-5	CASSLRLAGPSRQETQYF	TGTGCCAGCAGCTTAAGACTAGCGGGGCCCTCGAGGCAAGAGACCCAGTACTTC
TRBV15	NA	TRBD1	TRBJ1-1	CATRLDGRVQGALVNTEAFF	TGTGCCACCCGTCTGGATGGGCGCGTACAGGGGGCTTTGGTGAACACTGAAGCTTTCTTT
TRBV11-2	few	NA	TRBJ2-1	CASSFSSYNEQFF	TGTGCCAGCAGCTTCAGCTCCTACAATGAGCAGTTCTTC
TRBV9	NA	NA	TRBJ2-7	CASSLDGLLYEQYF	TGTGCCAGCAGCCTCGACGGACTCCTCTACGAGCAGTACTTC
TRBV14	NA	NA	TRBJ1-4	CASSKVGEKLFF	TGTGCCAGCAGTAAAGTGGGCGAAAAACTGTTTTTT
TRBV6-6	NA	NA	TRBJ2-5	CASTPLSGVETQYF	TGTGCCAGCACCCCGTTGTCGGGAGTTGAGACCCAGTACTTC
TRBV18	NA	TRBD1	TRBJ1-2	CASSSGTGINYGYTF	TGTGCCAGCTCTTCCGGGACAGGGATTAACTATGGCTACACCTTC
TRBV4-3	once	NA	TRBJ2-3	CASSQDAQGIGTDTQYF	TGCGCCAGCAGCCAGGACGCCCAGGGAATCGGCACAGATACGCAGTATTTT
TRBV29-1	NA	NA	TRBJ2-6	CSVSISSGANVLTF	TGCAGCGTCTCTATAAGCTCTGGGGCCAACGTCCTGACTTTC
TRBV3-1/TRBV3-2	NA	TRBD2	TRBJ2-2	CASSRLFGLEGTGELFF	TGTGCCAGCAGCCGATTGTTCGGACTAGAAGGTACCGGGGAGCTGTTTTTT
TRBV5-4	NA	TRBD2	TRBJ2-1	CASSRRGLAGNEQFF	TGTGCCAGCAGCCGCCGGGGACTAGCCGGCAATGAGCAGTTCTTC
TRBV5-4	NA	NA	TRBJ2-3	CASSDRSSDTQYF	TGTGCCAGCAGCGACCGGAGTTCAGATACGCAGTATTTT
TRBV9	NA	NA	TRBJ2-2	CASSQTTNTGELFF	TGTGCCAGCAGCCAGACAACGAACACCGGGGAGCTGTTTTTT
TRBV19	many	NA	TRBJ2-1	CASSQPVTSYNEQFF	TGTGCCAGTAGTCAACCAGTTACCTCCTACAATGAGCAGTTCTTC
TRBV5-1	NA	NA	TRBJ2-5	CASSLMATQYF	TGCGCCAGCAGCTTGATGGCGACCCAGTACTTC
TRBV12-3/TRBV12-4	NA	TRBD1	TRBJ1-1	CASRDRGDTEAFF	TGTGCCAGCAGAGACAGGGGTGACACTGAAGCTTTCTTT
TRBV29-1	NA	NA	TRBJ2-7	CSVEDSGYEQYF	TGCAGCGTTGAAGATTCGGGCTACGAGCAGTACTTC
TRBV7-7	NA	TRBD1	TRBJ2-2	CASSLGTGRAGELFF	TGTGCCAGCAGCTTGGGGACAGGGAGGGCCGGGGAGCTGTTTTTT
TRBV5-1	NA	TRBD1	TRBJ1-2	CASSFLGQDTASTF	TGCGCCAGCAGCTTTCTCGGACAGGATACGGCGTCCACCTTC
TRBV3-1/TRBV3-2	few	NA	TRBJ1-5	CASSPGGGRQPQHF	TGTGCCAGCAGCCCCGGGGGGGGGCGGCAGCCCCAGCATTTT
TRBV7-2	NA	TRBD2	TRBJ2-3	CASSYGTSGDTQYF	TGTGCCAGCAGCTACGGGACTAGCGGAGATACGCAGTATTTT
TRBV28	NA	TRBD2	TRBJ2-1	CASSTWREGRNSYNEQFF	TGTGCCAGCAGTACTTGGCGGGAGGGCCGCAACTCCTACAATGAGCAGTTCTTC
TRBV5-6	NA	TRBD2	TRBJ2-1	CASSFRTSGSLNEQFF	TGTGCCAGCAGCTTCCGGACTAGCGGGAGTTTAAATGAGCAGTTCTTC
TRBV5-4	NA	TRBD2	TRBJ2-1	CASSLEVTSGSNEQFF	TGTGCCAGCAGCTTGGAGGTGACTAGCGGGTCCAATGAGCAGTTCTTC
TRBV2	NA	NA	TRBJ1-5	CASRDSINQPQHF	TGTGCCAGCAGGGACAGTATTAATCAGCCCCAGCATTTT
TRBV6-2/TRBV6-3	NA	TRBD1	TRBJ1-5	CASSYRDRGSNQPQHF	TGTGCCAGCAGTTACCGGGACAGGGGTAGCAATCAGCCCCAGCATTTT
TRBV3-1/TRBV3-2	NA	TRBD1	TRBJ1-2	CASSPAGQVGNGYTF	TGTGCCAGCAGCCCTGCGGGACAGGTTGGAAATGGCTACACCTTC
TRBV5-1	few	NA	TRBJ2-7	CASSTGQAGTYEQYF	TGCGCCAGCAGCACCGGACAGGCGGGAACATACGAGCAGTACTTC
TRBV18	NA	TRBD2	TRBJ2-1	CASSPPGRLAGEQFF	TGTGCCAGCTCACCACCGGGGAGACTAGCGGGGGAGCAGTTCTTC
TRBV14	NA	TRBD2	TRBJ2-1	CASSPRLAGGPLFF	TGTGCCAGCAGCCCTCGACTAGCGGGAGGCCCATTGTTCTTC
TRBV7-2	NA	NA	TRBJ2-5	CASGDGAQETQYF	TGTGCAAGCGGAGACGGAGCTCAAGAGACCCAGTACTTC
TRBV5-1	once	NA	TRBJ2-3	CASSLDATSTDTQYF	TGCGCCAGCAGCTTGGATGCGACTAGCACAGATACGCAGTATTTT
TRBV2	NA	NA	TRBJ2-3	CASSRSDTQYF	TGTGCCAGCAGCCGTTCAGATACGCAGTATTTT
TRBV29-1	NA	NA	TRBJ2-1	CSVTSLPGNEQFF	TGCAGCGTTACTAGCCTCCCGGGGAATGAGCAGTTCTTC
TRBV18	NA	TRBD1	TRBJ1-5	CASSRVPGGGQPQHF	TGTGCCAGCTCACGGGTGCCAGGGGGCGGCCAGCCCCAGCATTTT
TRBV19	few	NA	TRBJ2-6	CASTPSDRTSGIGAGANVLTF	TGTGCCAGTACCCCTTCTGACAGGACGTCGGGGATCGGTGCCGGGGCCAACGTCCTGACTTTC
TRBV11-3	NA	NA	TRBJ2-1	CASSLDRGSLTSYNEQFF	TGTGCCAGCAGCTTAGATCGGGGGAGCCTTACCTCCTACAATGAGCAGTTCTTC
TRBV13	NA	TRBD1	TRBJ2-7	CASSLTGTGDEQYF	TGTGCCAGCAGCCTCACCGGGACAGGTGACGAGCAGTACTTC
TRBV9	NA	NA	TRBJ2-1	CASSSSGLASNEQFF	TGTGCCAGCAGCTCCTCAGGGCTAGCGAGTAATGAGCAGTTCTTC